Listed below are T cell receptor beta chains from one sample, sequenced in a study of cytomegalovirus exposure and HLA in healthy donors. Generated by immunoSEQ multiplex PCR, the TCRdb table keeps only in-frame clones and is missing some. The sample carries more than 95,000 clones, 79% recorded once. Sequenced: PBMCs. These receptors originate from a man over 45 in good health and CMV-seropositive. The CDR3 runs from the conserved cysteine through the conserved F or W. D genes are given only for firm matches. Clone size is given for some rows only: seen once, a few or many times, or a class if the clone is expanded.

V gene: TRBV6-1; J gene: TRBJ2-1; clone size: NA; D gene: TRBD1; CDR3 protein: CAGEGQGSYNEQFF; CDR3 DNA: TGTGCCGGAGAGGGACAGGGATCCTACAATGAGCAGTTCTTC
V gene: TRBV4-1; J gene: TRBJ1-1; clone size: NA; D gene: TRBD1; CDR3 protein: CASSQDTGVGNTEAFF; CDR3 DNA: TGCGCCAGCAGCCAGGATACAGGGGTGGGGAACACTGAAGCTTTCTTT
V gene: TRBV7-7; J gene: TRBJ2-1; clone size: NA; D gene: NA; CDR3 protein: CASSLNEGDNEQFF; CDR3 DNA: TGTGCCAGCAGCTTAAACGAGGGGGACAATGAGCAGTTCTTC
V gene: TRBV6-7; J gene: TRBJ1-6; clone size: NA; D gene: NA; CDR3 protein: CASSFDRTYNSPLHF; CDR3 DNA: TGTGCCAGCAGTTTCGACAGGACTTATAATTCACCCCTCCACTTT
V gene: TRBV7-8; J gene: TRBJ2-1; clone size: once; D gene: NA; CDR3 protein: CASSRFRGVDRTLREQFF; CDR3 DNA: TGTGCCAGCAGCCGATTCCGGGGTGTTGACAGGACCTTACGTGAGCAGTTCTTC
V gene: TRBV7-9; J gene: TRBJ2-7; clone size: NA; D gene: NA; CDR3 protein: CASRPREGYEQYF; CDR3 DNA: TGTGCCAGCAGACCTAGAGAGGGCTACGAGCAGTACTTC
V gene: TRBV28; J gene: TRBJ2-3; clone size: few; D gene: TRBD1; CDR3 protein: CASSTTGQGHLNTQYF; CDR3 DNA: TGTGCCAGCAGTACCACGGGACAGGGACATTTAAATACGCAGTATTTT
V gene: TRBV28; J gene: TRBJ2-7; clone size: NA; D gene: TRBD2; CDR3 protein: CASSPASGIDSYEQYF; CDR3 DNA: TGTGCCAGCAGTCCAGCCAGCGGGATTGACTCCTACGAGCAGTACTTC
V gene: TRBV6-5; J gene: TRBJ2-7; clone size: NA; D gene: TRBD1; CDR3 protein: CASSYSDRGTYEQYF; CDR3 DNA: TGTGCCAGCAGTTACTCAGACAGGGGAACCTACGAGCAGTACTTC
V gene: TRBV12-5; J gene: TRBJ2-7; clone size: NA; D gene: NA; CDR3 protein: CASAADRSYEQYF; CDR3 DNA: TGTGCTAGTGCCGCCGACAGGTCCTACGAGCAGTACTTC
V gene: TRBV7-2; J gene: TRBJ2-1; clone size: NA; D gene: NA; CDR3 protein: CASSFPRINEQFF; CDR3 DNA: TGTGCCAGCAGCTTCCCTAGAATCAATGAGCAGTTCTTC
V gene: TRBV5-1; J gene: TRBJ2-5; clone size: NA; D gene: TRBD2; CDR3 protein: CASSLEGLAGPQETQYF; CDR3 DNA: TGCGCCAGCAGCTTGGAGGGACTAGCGGGACCCCAAGAGACCCAGTACTTC
V gene: TRBV18; J gene: TRBJ1-4; clone size: NA; D gene: NA; CDR3 protein: CASSPNREPNEKLFF; CDR3 DNA: TGTGCCAGCTCACCAAACCGGGAACCCAATGAAAAACTGTTTTTT